This TCR beta chain was sequenced for a study of blood T cells in healthy people across ages. Study-wide findings and caveats: Aged donors had fewer naive CD4+ cells and lower diversity than long-lived donors. It was not known whether donors were CMV positive (a possible confounder of expanded clonotype changes).

In regard to this clonotype: Its cognate antigen is unknown.

The CDR3 totals 15 residues. Trimming cost V 5 bases and J 9 bases; bases outside gene matches: 8. Looked up from germline, CDR1 is MDHEN and CDR2 is SYDVKM. The total RNA that was extracted per sample amounted to at least 5 micrograms. Primers used in a second PCR of about 7 to 12 cycles were a sample-barcoded 5' primer and a J-beta primer mix. Each CDR3 protein is one row after TCRdb ran MiXCR on the 5' RACE reads. The sample carries about 290,000 distinct CDR3 sequences, 25% to 30% recorded once. Sequenced: blood. The TCR originated in a woman aged 70 to 79 in good health. The rearrangement links TRBV28 to TRBJ2-1; 12 bases line up with TRBD2. In nucleotides, the CDR3 is TGTGCCAGCAGTCCTCGAACTAGCGGGAGGATTGAGCAGTTCTTC. Its protein product is CASSPRTSGRIEQFF.